The subject of this entry is one T cell receptor (beta chain). Its specificity is unknown. Clones were read by immunoSEQ multiplex PCR, and TCRdb kept only the in-frame ones, dropping some. This table holds about 88,000 clones, around 93% found once. The entry originates in a study of graft-versus-host responses after intestinal transplantation. There are 13 residues in the CDR3. Trimming cost V 7 bases and J 1 base, with 7 bases left between them. Germline values: CDR1 MDHEN, CDR2 SYDVKM. The source was unstimulated CD4+ T cells sorted from spleen or lymph node cells, collected before transplant. V and J are TRBV28 and TRBJ2-2, with D unclear. The source of this sequence is a human donor who was the organ donor for an intestinal transplant. The CDR3 is CASIQLNTGELFF. For the CDR3, the DNA is TGTGCCAGCATACAGCTGAACACCGGGGAGCTGTTTTTT.